These T cell receptor beta chains were read from a single sample in a study of STAT3 mutations in large granular lymphocyte leukemia. Measured with immunoSEQ multiplex PCR; TCRdb has only the in-frame clones, and not every one. The sample consists of 17,000 or so clones, just under 85% of them appearing once. Sequenced: peripheral blood mononuclear cells. These receptors were taken from a man aged 50-60 years with T-cell large granular lymphocyte leukemia. Some clones in this sample may be carry-over from other donors' samples. CDR3s include the opening cysteine and the closing phenylalanine or tryptophan. The D gene is left open where the match is weak. Expanded clones are given a class, and other clones once, few, many or no size at all.

TRBJ2-3 NA NA TRBV5-6 CASSSFSFGVAQYF TGTGCCAGCAGCTCCTTTAGCTTCGGGGTGGCGCAGTATTTT
TRBJ2-2 NA NA TRBV18 CASSPDTGELFF TGTGCCAGCTCACCAGACACCGGGGAGCTGTTTTTT
TRBJ1-5 NA NA TRBV19 CASSRTVGNQPQHF TGTGCCAGTAGCCGGACAGTCGGCAATCAGCCCCAGCATTTT
TRBJ2-1 NA TRBD1 TRBV5-4 CASSQGQGAGNEQFF TGTGCCAGCAGCCAGGGACAGGGGGCAGGGAATGAGCAGTTCTTC
TRBJ1-5 NA NA TRBV6-6 CASSDGVSNQPQHF TGTGCCAGCAGTGACGGAGTTAGCAATCAGCCCCAGCATTTT
TRBJ1-2 NA NA TRBV30 CAWSGGSYGYTF TGTGCCTGGAGTGGAGGGTCCTATGGCTACACCTTC
TRBJ2-7 NA NA TRBV5-1 CASGTGRSEQYF TGCGCCAGCGGAACAGGGCGAAGCGAGCAGTACTTC
TRBJ2-5 once NA TRBV11-3 CASSSASGDQETQYF TGTGCCAGCAGCTCGGCAAGTGGGGACCAAGAGACCCAGTACTTC
TRBJ2-2 NA NA TRBV5-1 CASSLGTANTGELFF TGCGCCAGCAGCTTGGGGACAGCTAACACCGGGGAGCTGTTTTTT
TRBJ1-5 NA NA TRBV6-4 CASSEGSNQPQHF TGTGCCAGCAGTGAAGGGAGCAATCAGCCCCAGCATTTT
TRBJ1-4 once NA TRBV4-3 CASSQERPDGAVANEKLFF TGCGCCAGCAGCCAAGAGAGGCCCGACGGGGCCGTAGCTAATGAAAAACTGTTTTTT
TRBJ1-2 NA NA TRBV30 CAWSGTAGGRNYGYTF TGTGCCTGGAGTGGAACCGCAGGAGGCCGAAACTATGGCTACACCTTC
TRBJ1-4 few NA TRBV30 CASIHSEKLFF TGTGCCAGCATCCATTCCGAAAAACTGTTTTTT
TRBJ1-5 NA NA TRBV2 CASSVISGPPQHF TGTGCCAGCAGTGTAATTTCGGGCCCTCCCCAGCATTTT
TRBJ1-3 once NA TRBV7-9 CASSLGGTGNTIYF TGTGCCAGCAGCTTAGGGGGAACTGGAAACACCATATATTTT
TRBJ2-7 few NA TRBV10-3 CAISEPDRTYEQYF TGTGCCATCAGTGAACCCGACCGAACCTACGAGCAGTACTTC
TRBJ2-5 NA NA TRBV27 CASSLFRVETQYF TGTGCCAGCAGTTTATTTAGGGTGGAGACCCAGTACTTC
TRBJ2-7 few TRBD1 TRBV25-1 CASATGVEQYF TGTGCCAGCGCGACAGGGGTCGAGCAGTACTTC
TRBJ2-5 NA NA TRBV5-1 CASSLGAPQETQYF TGCGCCAGCAGCTTGGGGGCCCCTCAAGAGACCCAGTACTTC
TRBJ2-3 NA TRBD2 TRBV7-2 CASSPGGLRADTQYF TGTGCCAGCAGTCCGGGGGGGTTGAGAGCAGATACGCAGTATTTT
TRBJ1-4 NA NA TRBV5-1 CVSRSGENEKLFF TGCGTCAGCAGATCAGGGGAGAATGAAAAACTGTTTTTT
TRBJ1-4 few NA TRBV5-6 CASSLRSGELFF TGTGCCAGCAGCTTGAGGTCAGGAGAACTGTTTTTT
TRBJ2-3 once TRBD1 TRBV11-2 CASNHFGQGRTTDTQYF TGTGCCAGCAACCATTTTGGACAGGGGCGAACCACAGATACGCAGTATTTT
TRBJ2-2 NA NA TRBV5-8 CASSLRLNTGELFF TGTGCCAGCAGCTTGAGGTTGAACACCGGGGAGCTGTTTTTT
TRBJ1-6 once NA TRBV2 CASSELGRGHSPLHF TGTGCCAGCAGTGAACTCGGCAGGGGACATTCACCCCTCCACTTT
TRBJ2-2 NA NA TRBV5-6 CASSLWGTNTGELFF TGTGCCAGCAGCTTGTGGGGTACGAACACCGGGGAGCTGTTTTTT
TRBJ2-4 NA NA TRBV4-1 CASSQGAAKNIQYF TGCGCCAGCAGCCAGGGGGCAGCCAAAAACATTCAGTACTTC